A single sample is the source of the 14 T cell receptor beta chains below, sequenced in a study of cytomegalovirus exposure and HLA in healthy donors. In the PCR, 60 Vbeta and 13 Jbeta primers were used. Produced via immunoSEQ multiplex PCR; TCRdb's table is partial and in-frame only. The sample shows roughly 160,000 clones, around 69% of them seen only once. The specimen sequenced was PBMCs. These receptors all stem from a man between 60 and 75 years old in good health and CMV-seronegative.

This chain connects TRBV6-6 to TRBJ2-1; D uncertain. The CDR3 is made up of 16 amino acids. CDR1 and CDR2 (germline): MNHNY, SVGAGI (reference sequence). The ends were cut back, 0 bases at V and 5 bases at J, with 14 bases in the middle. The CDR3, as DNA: TGTGCCAGCAGTTACTCCTCCACAGTCGGTCACAATGAGCAGTTCTTC. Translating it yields CASSYSSTVGHNEQFF.

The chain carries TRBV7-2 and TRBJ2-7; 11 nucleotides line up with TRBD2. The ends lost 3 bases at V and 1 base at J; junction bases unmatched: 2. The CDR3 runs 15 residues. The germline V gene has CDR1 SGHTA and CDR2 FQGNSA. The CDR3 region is CASSLRLAGSYEQYF. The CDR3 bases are TGTGCCAGCAGCTTGCGACTAGCGGGATCCTACGAGCAGTACTTC.

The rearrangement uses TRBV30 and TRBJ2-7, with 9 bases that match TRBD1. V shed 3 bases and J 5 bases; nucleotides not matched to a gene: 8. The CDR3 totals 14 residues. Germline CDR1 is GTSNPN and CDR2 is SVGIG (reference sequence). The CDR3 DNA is TGTGCCTGGAGCTATGGACAGGGGATCCACGAGCAGTACTTC. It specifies CAWSYGQGIHEQYF.

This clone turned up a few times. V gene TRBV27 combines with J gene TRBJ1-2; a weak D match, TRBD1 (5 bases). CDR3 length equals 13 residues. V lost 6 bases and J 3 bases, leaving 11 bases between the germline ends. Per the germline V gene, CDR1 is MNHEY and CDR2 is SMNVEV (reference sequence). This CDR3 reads CASRPQGDYGYTF. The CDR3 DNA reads TGTGCCAGCAGGCCTCAGGGTGACTATGGCTACACCTTC.

As DNA, the CDR3 is TGTGCCAGCAGTTACGTTGCGGGAGGTGAGCAGTTCTTC. Amino acid sequence: CASSYVAGGEQFF. The chain employs TRBV6-5 and TRBJ2-1; the match to TRBD2 covers 8 bases. Unmatched junction bases numbered 3, after V lost 2 bases and J lost 9 bases. Germline loops: CDR1 MNHEY, CDR2 SVGAGI. This CDR3 comprises 13 residues.

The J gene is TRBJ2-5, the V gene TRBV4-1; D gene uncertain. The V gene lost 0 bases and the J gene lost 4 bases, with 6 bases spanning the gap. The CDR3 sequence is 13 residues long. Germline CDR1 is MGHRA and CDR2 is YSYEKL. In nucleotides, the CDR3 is TGCGCCAGCAGCCAAGATCCCTTAGAGACCCAGTACTTC. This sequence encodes CASSQDPLETQYF.

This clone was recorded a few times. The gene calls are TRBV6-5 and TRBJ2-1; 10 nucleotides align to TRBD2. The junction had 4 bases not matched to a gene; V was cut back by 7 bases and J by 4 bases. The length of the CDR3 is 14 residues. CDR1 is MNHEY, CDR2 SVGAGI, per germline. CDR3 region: CASTGLADYNEQFF. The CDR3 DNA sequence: TGTGCCAGCACCGGACTAGCGGATTACAATGAGCAGTTCTTC.

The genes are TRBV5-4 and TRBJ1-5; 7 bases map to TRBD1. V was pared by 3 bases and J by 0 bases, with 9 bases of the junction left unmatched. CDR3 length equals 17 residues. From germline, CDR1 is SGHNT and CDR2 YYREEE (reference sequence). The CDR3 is CASSSYRGEGSNQPQHF. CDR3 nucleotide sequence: TGTGCCAGCAGCTCCTACAGGGGCGAAGGTAGCAATCAGCCCCAGCATTTT.

CDR3 loop: CASSLGTGSGETQYF. CDR3 nucleotide sequence: TGTGCCAGCTCACTGGGGACAGGGTCGGGAGAGACCCAGTACTTC. The V call is TRBV18, the J call TRBJ2-5; 9 positions match TRBD1. The CDR3 runs to 15 residues. The germline V gene encodes CDR1 KGHSH and CDR2 LQKENI. J gave up 4 bases and V 4 bases, and 7 bases lay outside the gene matches.

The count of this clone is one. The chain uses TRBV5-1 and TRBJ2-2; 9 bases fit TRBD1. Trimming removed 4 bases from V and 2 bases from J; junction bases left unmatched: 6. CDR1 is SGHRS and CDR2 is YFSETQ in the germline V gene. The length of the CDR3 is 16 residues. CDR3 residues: CASSTGGQGNTGELFF. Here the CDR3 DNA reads TGCGCCAGCAGCACCGGGGGACAGGGCAACACCGGGGAGCTGTTTTTT.

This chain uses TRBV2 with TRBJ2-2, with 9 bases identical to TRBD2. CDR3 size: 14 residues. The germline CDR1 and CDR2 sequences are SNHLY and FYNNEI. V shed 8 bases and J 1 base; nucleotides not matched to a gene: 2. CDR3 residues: CASVLAGNTGELFF. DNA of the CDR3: TGTGCCAGCGTACTAGCGGGGAACACCGGGGAGCTGTTTTTT.

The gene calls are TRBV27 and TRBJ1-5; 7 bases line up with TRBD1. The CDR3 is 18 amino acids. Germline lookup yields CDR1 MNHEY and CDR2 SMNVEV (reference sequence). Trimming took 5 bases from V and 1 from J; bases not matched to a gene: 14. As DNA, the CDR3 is TGTGCCAGCAGTCCTAACCGACAGGGAGTTGGAAGCAATCAGCCCCAGCATTTT. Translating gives CASSPNRQGVGSNQPQHF.

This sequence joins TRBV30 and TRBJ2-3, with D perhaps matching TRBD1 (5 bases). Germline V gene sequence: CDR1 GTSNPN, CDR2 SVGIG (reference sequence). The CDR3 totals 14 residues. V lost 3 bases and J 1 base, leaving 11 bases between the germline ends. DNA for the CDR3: TGTGCCTGGAGAGGGGCGGTACGCACAGATACGCAGTATTTT. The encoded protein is CAWRGAVRTDTQYF.

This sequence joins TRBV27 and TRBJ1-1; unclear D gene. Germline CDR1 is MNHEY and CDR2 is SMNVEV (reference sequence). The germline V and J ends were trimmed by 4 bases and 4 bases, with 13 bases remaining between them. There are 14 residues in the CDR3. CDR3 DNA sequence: TGTGCCAGCAGTTCGCGGGCCGTAGTCACTGAAGCTTTCTTT. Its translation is CASSSRAVVTEAFF.